This record covers a single T cell receptor beta chain. Deletions cut 9 bases from V and 4 bases from J, with 15 bases between. CDR3 length: 13 amino acids. CDR1 is ENHRY, CDR2 SYGVKD, per germline. The data stem from a study of blood T cell repertoires in COVID-19. Study context: From T cells, B-cell-depleted T cells, or PBMCs came the material, which was cDNA or gDNA.

Original handling: Amplification of reference gene primers was used by the study to estimate nucleated cell counts. Data came from immunoSEQ multiplex PCR; TCRdb stores just in-frame clones and leaves some out. V and J calls and clone size are given by that table; D and trimming were obtained from the DNA. The data contain approximately 350,000 clones, 75% to 90% of them singletons. The chain combines TRBV10-3 with TRBJ1-1; a weak D match, TRBD1 (6 bases). The sample comprised PBMCs or T cells enriched from blood (not recorded which). The source is a man aged 18 to 29 who had recovered from COVID-19. The CDR3 protein is CAIQLGDTTEAFF. The DNA for the CDR3 is TGTGCCATTCAGTTGGGGGACACCACTGAAGCTTTCTTT.